These 13 T cell receptor beta chains share one sample of origin, sequenced in a study of cytomegalovirus exposure and HLA in healthy donors. The PCR made use of 60 Vbeta and 13 Jbeta primers. TCRdb keeps only in-frame clones here, not all; method: immunoSEQ multiplex PCR. The sample lists about 200,000 clones; about three quarters were seen once. The sequencing input was PBMCs. The receptor set was obtained from a woman between 35 and 50 years old in good health and CMV-seronegative.

This clone was seen once. The DNA is omitted, as the CDR3 cannot be located on it reliably, and the CDR3 follows TCRdb's listing. The J gene is TRBJ1-4, the V gene TRBV7-8. The CDR3 contains 14 residues when both ends are counted. Germline lookup yields CDR1 SGHVS and CDR2 FQNEAQ. CDR3 protein: CASSLGSVRGKLFF.

CDR3 nucleotides: TGCGCCAGCAGCTCGGAACAGGGATCTGGCTACACCTTC. Encoded protein: CASSSEQGSGYTF. This rearrangement joins TRBV5-1 to TRBJ1-2, with D perhaps TRBD1 (6 bases). The length of the CDR3 is 13 residues. V lost 3 bases to trimming and J lost 7 bases, with 13 bases between them. Germline assignment: CDR1 SGHRS and CDR2 YFSETQ.

The chain combines TRBV30 with TRBJ2-1; D perhaps matches TRBD2 (6 bases). The length of the CDR3 is 20 residues. V gave up 0 bases and J gave up 3 bases, with 27 bases separating them. Germline V gene lookup returns CDR1 GTSNPN and CDR2 SVGIG (reference sequence). The CDR3 DNA follows: TGTGCCTGGAGTGTTGGCGTCCAGGGCCGTTTAGCGGCAAACTACAATGAGCAGTTCTTC. Amino acids: CAWSVGVQGRLAANYNEQFF.

The chain carries TRBV5-6 and TRBJ2-7; TRBD1 matches 7 bases. Unmatched junction bases numbered 4, after V lost 1 base and J lost 3 bases. Germline V CDR1 and CDR2: SGHDT, YYEEEE. The CDR3 contains 14 residues. Here the CDR3 reads CASSLLGQHYEQYV. The CDR3 DNA follows: TGTGCCAGCAGCTTGTTGGGACAGCACTACGAGCAGTACGTC.

This clone was seen only once. V usage is TRBV7-2 and J usage is TRBJ2-2, with D tentatively TRBD2 (5 bases). The CDR3 consists of 16 residues. Germline V CDR1 and CDR2: SGHTA, FQGNSA. The V gene lost 4 bases and the J gene lost 3 bases, with 15 bases spanning the gap. The CDR3 nucleotides read TGTGCCAGCAGCTCCCGGTTCGGGGATTACACCGGGGAGCTGTTTTTT. Amino acid sequence: CASSSRFGDYTGELFF.

The chain employs TRBV6-6 and TRBJ1-1; D remains unclear. With 5 bases removed from V and 4 bases from J, the gap between germline ends came to 14 bases. The length of the CDR3 is 14 residues. CDR1 is MNHNY, CDR2 SVGAGI, per germline (reference sequence). The CDR3 region is CASSPPGGSTEAFF. Here the CDR3 DNA reads TGTGCCAGCAGTCCACCGGGTGGGAGCACTGAAGCTTTCTTT.

The V and J genes are TRBV27 and TRBJ1-6; no definite D call. Trimming left V 7 bases short and J 7 bases short, with 14 bases between. Per the germline V gene, CDR1 is MNHEY and CDR2 is SMNVEV (reference sequence). The CDR3 extends over 14 amino acids. CDR3 DNA sequence: TGTGCCAGCAACCGACTGGGTTTCAATTCACCCCTCCACTTT. The encoded protein is CASNRLGFNSPLHF.

This chain uses TRBV11-2 with TRBJ1-4, with D tentatively TRBD1 (5 bases). This CDR3 contains 13 residues. V dropped 5 bases and J dropped 5 bases, with 9 bases sitting between them. Germline CDR1 reads SGHAT; CDR2 reads FQNNGV. The DNA of the CDR3 is TGTGCCAGCAGCCACGGGGGAAATGAAAAACTGTTTTTT. Protein sequence: CASSHGGNEKLFF. The full variable domain, its missing parts supplied by reference TRBV11-2 and TRBJ1-4, is EAGVAQSPRYKIIEKRQSVAFWCNPISGHATLYWYQQILGQGPKLLIQFQNNGVVDDSQLPKDRFSAERLKGVDSTLKIQPAKLEDSAVYLCASSHGGNEKLFFGSGTQLSVL.

This clone was picked up one time. This rearrangement joins TRBV4-2 to TRBJ2-1; 10 bases map to TRBD2. This CDR3 spans 17 amino acids. V lost 0 bases, J lost 4 bases, and 6 bases stayed unmatched. Germline V gene sequence: CDR1 LGHNA, CDR2 YNFKEQ. The CDR3 coding sequence is TGTGCCAGCAGCCAAGAACGGGGGACTAGCGATTACAATGAGCAGTTCTTC. As protein: CASSQERGTSDYNEQFF.

The rearrangement joins TRBV28 to TRBJ1-1; 8 bases are shared with TRBD1. The CDR3 is 16 amino acids. The germline V gene encodes CDR1 MDHEN and CDR2 SYDVKM. The junction had 13 bases not matched to a gene; V was cut back by 6 bases and J by 4 bases. The CDR3 protein is CASRTPGQGGTTEAFF. In nucleotides, the CDR3 is TGTGCCAGCAGAACTCCCGGACAGGGAGGGACCACTGAAGCTTTCTTT.

The V and J genes are TRBV10-2 and TRBJ2-3; weak D call: TRBD2 (6 bases). V lost 5 bases, J lost 0 bases, and 9 bases lay in between. Germline V CDR1 and CDR2: WSHSY, SAAADI. This CDR3 has 14 residues. CDR3 in amino acids: CASSQGTSTDTQYF. CDR3 in DNA: TGCGCCAGCAGTCAAGGGACTAGCACAGATACGCAGTATTTT.

This chain uses TRBV7-2 with TRBJ2-2; tentative D call: TRBD2 (6 bases). The CDR3 length is 16 residues. Per the germline V gene, CDR1 is SGHTA and CDR2 is FQGNSA. V dropped 3 bases and J dropped 4 bases, with 15 bases sitting between them. The DNA for the CDR3 is TGTGCCAGCAGCTTGCAGGGACTTTTGGGCACCGGGGAGCTGTTTTTT. Translated, it gives CASSLQGLLGTGELFF. The whole variable domain, filled in from reference TRBV7-2 and TRBJ2-2, reads GAGVSQSPSNKVTEKGKDVELRCDPISGHTALYWYRQSLGQGLEFLIYFQGNSAPDKSGLPSDRFSAERTGGSVSTLTIQRTQQEDSAVYLCASSLQGLLGTGELFFGEGSRLTVL.

The V and J genes are TRBV18 and TRBJ1-1; 8 nucleotides line up with TRBD1. With V trimmed by 3 bases and J by 6 bases, 9 bases remained unmatched. The CDR3 has 15 residues. Germline lookup yields CDR1 KGHSH and CDR2 LQKENI. This CDR3 reads CASSPGTGGPSEAFF. The CDR3 bases are TGTGCCAGCTCACCCGGGACAGGTGGCCCTTCTGAAGCTTTCTTT.